This T cell receptor beta chain was documented in a study of blood T cell repertoires in COVID-19 (dated by TCRdb to 2020 to 2021). Notes on the research overall: Samples covering the acute and convalescent phases of COVID-19 were provided by collaborators in the United States, Italy and Spain. The samples were drawn from the first 160 participants of the ongoing ImmuneRACE study and from over 950 subjects provided by 6 global collaborators. The sample metadata nearly always contained a de-identified subject ID, COVID-19 status, age in years and sex. Subjects who had been exposed to COVID-19, were actively infected with it, or had recovered from it provided the deeply sampled blood TCRbeta repertoires that made up the dataset. Where HLA class I and class II types were available, the types were taken from metadata supplied by the sample provider, not from assay-based typing. A freely available public database, intended as a resource for researchers studying the immune response to SARS-CoV-2, is where the repertoires were released. The material from the prospective study consisted of cDNA or gDNA derived from T cells, B-cell-depleted T cells, or PBMCs. General study outcomes and caveats: Clinical and demographic metadata were provided uncurated, with the amount varying by source and participant.

Remarks on this clone: The clone's antigen remains unknown. No base quality information exists; no much larger clone differs at one position.

The immunoSEQ Assay, a bias-controlled multiplex PCR, was used to amplify TCRbeta CDR3 regions from genomic DNA. In the paper's pipeline: Nucleated cell counts per sample were estimated from amplification of reference gene primers within the assay. To quantify the absolute abundance of each unique TCRbeta CDR3 rearrangement, sequence reads were collapsed and filtered. Productive Simpson clonality was computed per sample as the square root of Simpson's diversity index over productive rearrangements. Imported from immuneACCESS, the table was reduced by TCRdb to in-frame sequences with V and J called. These copies leave out some clones; in studies compared against another copy, an unresolved V gene accounts for under half, and the cause of the remainder is not known. D and trimming come from the DNA, and the V and J calls and clone size come from that table. Within this sample are 45,000 to 50,000 clones, with roughly 90% of them counted one time only. Of the sample, about 9.2% falls within the top ten clones.

Based on the germline V gene, the CDR1 and CDR2 sequences are SGHVS and FQNEAQ. Reading from cysteine to phenylalanine, the CDR3 counts 15 amino acids. Just the 45-base CDR3 DNA is kept, in frame starting at base 1. V lost 5 bases and J lost 0 bases; the stretch between them is 10 bases long. Whole blood was collected in K2EDTA tubes by collaborating institutions according to the institutions' own protocols. Collaborator samples were shipped for TCRbeta analysis as frozen whole blood, isolated PBMCs, or DNA extracted from either sample type. The V and J genes are TRBV7-8 and TRBJ1-4; no D gene is confidently identified. This TCR came from a human donor in a cohort sampled during active COVID-19. The specimen was peripheral blood. Here the CDR3 is given as CASSPTETTNEKLFF. The bases are TGTGCCAGCAGCCCAACGGAGACAACTAATGAAAAACTGTTTTTT.